These 32 T cell receptor beta chains share one sample of origin, sequenced in a study of radiation and T cells in renal cell carcinoma (dated by TCRdb to 2018 to 2020). What the time point label conveys for this sample: baseline pretreatment blood. Sample treatment or condition, as interpreted from the label and publication: 15 Gy SBRT to primary tumor, nephrectomy 4 weeks later. Library method: the immunoSEQ multiplex PCR assay. TCRdb limited this immuneACCESS table to in-frame rearrangements with V and J called. A share of clones is missing; checked studies link under half to unresolved V genes, and the rest is unexplained. Counted in this sample were around 64,000 clones; about three quarters of them appeared once. Approximately 7% of the sample is in the top ten clones. Sequenced here: blood, sampled from a patient whose treatment included radiotherapy and nephrectomy. The receptors were gathered from a man in his fifties or sixties with renal cell carcinoma.

This sequence joins TRBV4-1 and TRBJ1-2; 8 bases agree with TRBD1. Germline V gives CDR1 MGHRA, CDR2 YSYEKL. The CDR3 contains 15 residues. V lost 0 bases to trimming and J lost 5 bases; unmatched junction nucleotides: 5. The CDR3 DNA sequence: TGCGCCAGCAGCCAAGATTCGCAGGGGGCGTATGGCTACACCTTC. Translated, it gives CASSQDSQGAYGYTF.

The genes are TRBV27 and TRBJ2-2, with 11 positions matching TRBD2. From germline, CDR1 is MNHEY and CDR2 SMNVEV (reference sequence). The V segment lost 5 bases and the J segment 6 bases; nucleotides outside the gene matches: 8. The CDR3 has 16 residues. The CDR3 DNA reads TGTGCCAGCAGTAGGAAACTAGCGGGAGTTGCCGGGGAGCTGTTTTTT. Its protein product is CASSRKLAGVAGELFF.

The chain combines TRBV27 with TRBJ2-1; D gene unclear. Germline CDR1 is MNHEY and CDR2 is SMNVEV (reference sequence). V dropped 6 bases and J dropped 5 bases, with 5 bases sitting between them. The CDR3 covers 11 residues. DNA of the CDR3: TGTGCCAGCAGGAAAAACAATGAGCAGTTCTTC. Translating it yields CASRKNNEQFF.

The chain uses TRBV7-8 and TRBJ2-3, with 14 bases aligning to TRBD2. The ends lost 5 bases at V and 0 bases at J; junction bases unmatched: 1. The CDR3 covers 16 residues. The germline CDR1 and CDR2 sequences are SGHVS and FQNEAQ. DNA of the CDR3: TGTGCCAGCAGCGGGACTAGCGGGAGTAGCACAGATACGCAGTATTTT. Amino acid sequence: CASSGTSGSSTDTQYF.

V is TRBV19 and J is TRBJ1-4; no firm D call. V was cut by 8 bases and J by 6 bases, with 4 bases left in between. Germline V CDR1 and CDR2: LNHDA, SQIVND (reference sequence). The CDR3 extends over 10 amino acids. The CDR3 DNA reads TGTGCCAGTGGGGATGAAAAACTGTTTTTT. Its translation: CASGDEKLFF. The complete variable domain, with remaining parts taken from reference TRBV19 and TRBJ1-4, reads DGGITQSPKYLFRKEGQNVTLSCEQNLNHDAMYWYRQDPGQGLRLIYYSQIVNDFQKGDIAEGYSVSREKKESFPLTVTSAQKNPTAFYLCASGDEKLFFGSGTQLSVL.

This chain links TRBV9 with TRBJ1-5; D may be TRBD1 (5 bases). Germline loops: CDR1 SGDLS, CDR2 YYNGEE. The CDR3 length is 12 residues. The V and J ends lost 4 bases and 9 bases respectively, with 11 bases between them. As DNA, the CDR3 is TGTGCCAGCAGCCGCAACGGGGGGCCCCAGCATTTT. It yields the protein CASSRNGGPQHF. Together with reference TRBV9 and TRBJ1-5, the CDR3 gives the full variable domain: DSGVTQTPKHLITATGQRVTLRCSPRSGDLSVYWYQQSLDQGLQFLIQYYNGEERAKGNILERFSAQQFPDLHSELNLSSLELGDSALYFCASSRNGGPQHFGDGTRLSIL.

The chain employs TRBV4-3 and TRBJ2-3, with D perhaps matching TRBD1 (5 bases). Germline CDR1 and CDR2: LGHNA and YSLEER. This CDR3 is built from 17 residues. V dropped 0 bases and J dropped 0 bases, with 13 bases sitting between them. CDR3 sequence: CASSQDLPQGSTDTQYF. CDR3 sequence (DNA): TGCGCCAGCAGCCAAGATTTGCCGCAGGGCAGCACAGATACGCAGTATTTT.

The rearrangement joins TRBV7-2 to TRBJ2-7, with D perhaps TRBD1 or TRBD2 (7 bases each). CDR3 length: 15 amino acids. Germline values: CDR1 SGHTA, CDR2 FQGNSA. Trimming took off 4 bases at V and 0 bases at J, with 13 bases between the two ends. In DNA, the CDR3 is TGTGCCAGCAGCTGGGAGGGACAGCGCTCCTACGAGCAGTACTTC. The encoded protein is CASSWEGQRSYEQYF.

This clone was recorded a few times. The V and J genes are TRBV30 and TRBJ1-1; tentative D call: TRBD1 (5 bases). Germline CDR1 is GTSNPN and CDR2 is SVGIG (reference sequence). Trimming took off 2 bases at V and 12 bases at J, with 25 bases between the two ends. This CDR3 spans 15 amino acids. The CDR3 loop reads CAWSSSGTALESSFF. The CDR3 nucleotides read TGTGCCTGGAGTTCCTCCGGGACGGCGTTAGAGAGTTCTTTCTTT.

The V call is TRBV19, the J call TRBJ2-2; D gene uncertain. V was pared by 4 bases and J by 6 bases, with 18 bases between. Germline assignment: CDR1 LNHDA and CDR2 SQIVND (reference sequence). The CDR3 loop spans 16 amino acids. The CDR3, as DNA: TGTGCCAGTAGTAGCCACGGCGGAAGTGGGTCCGGGGAGCTGTTTTTT. This gives the protein CASSSHGGSGSGELFF.

J is TRBJ2-2 and V is TRBV11-3; perhaps TRBD1 as D (5 bases). Germline CDR1 reads SGHNT; CDR2 reads YENEEA. V lost 4 bases, J lost 1 base, and 16 bases lay in between. The length of the CDR3 is 17 residues. CDR3 sequence (DNA): TGTGCCAGCAGCTCACCCCATGAGACAGTGAACACCGGGGAGCTGTTTTTT. Amino acid sequence: CASSSPHETVNTGELFF.

V gene TRBV7-2 combines with J gene TRBJ2-3; TRBD1 might be the D (6 bases). V dropped 5 bases and J dropped 4 bases, with 16 bases sitting between them. Germline V gene data show CDR1 as SGHTA and CDR2 as FQGNSA. The length of the CDR3 is 15 residues. CDR3 sequence reads: CASSRRDGGADTQYF. The CDR3 DNA follows: TGTGCCAGCAGCCGCAGGGATGGGGGCGCAGATACGCAGTATTTT. The full variable domain, in which reference TRBV7-2 and TRBJ2-3 provide the parts outside the CDR3, is GAGVSQSPSNKVTEKGKDVELRCDPISGHTALYWYRQSLGQGLEFLIYFQGNSAPDKSGLPSDRFSAERTGGSVSTLTIQRTQQEDSAVYLCASSRRDGGADTQYFGPGTRLTVL.

The chain uses TRBV7-6 and TRBJ1-2; tentative D call: TRBD1 (5 bases). V lost 5 bases and J lost 2, with 18 bases in between. This CDR3 has 16 amino acids. Germline V CDR1 and CDR2: SGHVS, FNYEAQ. The CDR3 DNA sequence: TGTGCCAGCAGCCCAACTCAGGGCCCAACAAACTATGGCTACACCTTC. It is translated as CASSPTQGPTNYGYTF.

This chain links TRBV10-3 with TRBJ1-1; a possible D gene is TRBD1 (6 bases). V lost 4 bases, J lost 3 bases, and 12 bases lay in between. From germline, CDR1 is ENHRY and CDR2 SYGVKD. The CDR3 contains 14 residues. This CDR3 is CAISGQGRDTEAFF. Written as DNA, the CDR3 is TGTGCCATCAGTGGCCAGGGGAGGGACACTGAAGCTTTCTTT.

The chain recombines TRBV5-4 with TRBJ1-6; 7 positions match TRBD1. Trimming removed 4 bases from V and 7 bases from J; junction bases left unmatched: 17. The CDR3 has 18 residues. Germline assignment: CDR1 SGHNT and CDR2 YYREEE (reference sequence). The CDR3 here is CASSENRGYKTMNSPLHF. CDR3 in DNA: TGTGCCAGCAGCGAGAACAGGGGCTACAAAACGATGAATTCACCCCTCCACTTT.

This clone is medium-sized within its sample. The chain couples TRBV9 to TRBJ1-2; D is possibly TRBD1 (6 bases). The CDR3 covers 16 residues. The germline gives CDR1 SGDLS, CDR2 YYNGEE. V dropped 2 bases and J dropped 6 bases, with 20 bases sitting between them. The CDR3 protein is CASSVGAPGPADGYTF. In DNA form, the CDR3 reads TGTGCCAGCAGCGTGGGGGCCCCCGGACCCGCCGATGGCTACACCTTC.

The chain is built from TRBV19 and TRBJ2-1; weak D call: TRBD1 (6 bases). V was shortened by 2 bases and J by 11 bases, with 13 bases between the two germline ends. Germline CDR1 LNHDA, CDR2 SQIVND (reference sequence). The CDR3 is made up of 13 amino acids. CDR3 in DNA: TGTGCCAGTAGTATACGATCGGACAGCCAGCAGTTCTTC. Translation gives CASSIRSDSQQFF.

This chain connects TRBV10-3 to TRBJ1-6; TRBD1 is a possible D gene (6 bases). The germline V gene encodes CDR1 ENHRY and CDR2 SYGVKD. The CDR3 sequence is 15 residues long. The germline V and J ends were trimmed by 6 bases and 7 bases, with 16 bases remaining between them. In nucleotides, the CDR3 is TGTGCCATCAGGAAGCAGGGGTATGGCAATTCACCCCTCCACTTT. Protein sequence: CAIRKQGYGNSPLHF.

V gene TRBV6-6 combines with J gene TRBJ1-1; TRBD1 agrees at 8 bases. CDR1 and CDR2 (germline): MNHNY, SVGAGI (reference sequence). The CDR3 totals 15 residues. V was pared by 1 base and J by 11 bases, with 12 bases of the junction left unmatched. The chain's CDR3 is CASSYLGTGEGMAFF. In DNA, the CDR3 is TGTGCCAGCAGTTACTTAGGGACAGGAGAGGGTATGGCTTTCTTT.

The chain joins TRBV29-1 to TRBJ2-1, with TRBD2 matching over 8 bases. Germline assignment: CDR1 SQVTM and CDR2 ANQGSEA. This CDR3 is built from 15 residues. The ends lost 4 bases at V and 9 bases at J; junction bases unmatched: 14. This CDR3 is CSVGRAGALGGEQFF. In DNA form, the CDR3 reads TGCAGCGTTGGTCGAGCGGGGGCGTTGGGGGGTGAGCAGTTCTTC.

The table lists this clone with a few counts. The V call is TRBV30, the J call TRBJ2-2, with D possibly TRBD2 on 5 matching bases. Deletions cut 0 bases from V and 4 bases from J, with 6 bases between. Germline values: CDR1 GTSNPN, CDR2 SVGIG (reference sequence). The CDR3 has 13 amino acids. The CDR3: CAWSVGSTGELFF. The CDR3 DNA sequence: TGTGCCTGGAGTGTGGGGAGCACCGGGGAGCTGTTTTTT.

The rearrangement uses TRBV21-1 and TRBJ1-5. TRBV21-1 is marked as a pseudogene. CDR3 length: 16 residues. In DNA form, the CDR3 reads TGTGCCAGATGGGGGGAAATAGGAAATAGCAATCAGCCCCAGCATTTT. It encodes CARWGEIGNSNQPQHF.

V usage is TRBV14 and J usage is TRBJ1-1; 7 bases align to TRBD1. The CDR3 runs to 16 residues. Losses at the gene ends were 6 bases for V and 0 bases for J; bases not matched to a gene: 10. Germline V CDR1 and CDR2: SGHDN, FVKESK. In DNA, the CDR3 is TGTGCCAGCAGTCGAGGAAGGGGGCTCTTGAACACTGAAGCTTTCTTT. This gives the protein CASSRGRGLLNTEAFF. Combining the CDR3 with reference TRBV14 and TRBJ1-1 gives the whole variable domain EAGVTQFPSHSVIEKGQTVTLRCDPISGHDNLYWYRRVMGKEIKFLLHFVKESKQDESGMPNNRFLAERTGGTYSTLKVQPAELEDSGVYFCASSRGRGLLNTEAFFGQGTRLTVV.

The genes are TRBV7-9 and TRBJ1-4, with D hard to call. CDR1 is SEHNR, CDR2 FQNEAQ, per germline (reference sequence). V lost 5 bases and J lost 7, with 11 bases in between. The CDR3 is 13 amino acids. The CDR3 sequence: CASSNLGSEKLFF. The CDR3 bases are TGTGCCAGCAGCAACCTCGGGAGTGAAAAACTGTTTTTT.

This clone is medium-sized in the sample. The V call is TRBV9, the J call TRBJ1-2; D unresolved. The ends were cut back, 0 bases at V and 5 bases at J, with 11 bases in the middle. Germline V gene lookup returns CDR1 SGDLS and CDR2 YYNGEE. The CDR3 has 14 residues. CDR3 sequence reads: CASSVVYWGYGYTF. In nucleotides, the CDR3 is TGTGCCAGCAGCGTAGTATATTGGGGATATGGCTACACCTTC.

This chain joins TRBV19 and TRBJ1-3; 7 bases fit TRBD1. The V segment lost 7 bases and the J segment 0 bases; nucleotides outside the gene matches: 9. The CDR3 totals 16 residues. Germline lookup yields CDR1 LNHDA and CDR2 SQIVND (reference sequence). The CDR3: CASKPTGTTSGNTIYF. CDR3 DNA sequence: TGTGCCAGTAAACCGACAGGGACCACCTCTGGAAACACCATATATTTT.

The chain uses TRBV5-6 and TRBJ1-2; tentative D call: TRBD1 (5 bases). V dropped 2 bases and J dropped 8 bases, with 13 bases sitting between them. The CDR3 contains 13 residues. Germline-derived CDR1 and CDR2 are SGHDT and YYEEEE. The CDR3 loop reads CASSFRGVDGYTF. The CDR3 coding sequence is TGTGCCAGCAGCTTTCGAGGGGTTGACGGCTACACCTTC.

V usage is TRBV4-3 and J usage is TRBJ1-3; D is unresolved. This CDR3 is built from 17 residues. The germline V and J ends were trimmed by 0 bases and 4 bases, with 16 bases remaining between them. Germline values: CDR1 LGHNA, CDR2 YSLEER. Here the CDR3 reads CASSQDTVGRSGNTIYF. The CDR3 DNA sequence: TGCGCCAGCAGCCAAGACACAGTAGGGAGGAGCGGAAACACCATATATTTT.

The rearrangement uses TRBV30 and TRBJ2-4; possible D gene TRBD1, 6 bases. Germline V gene sequence: CDR1 GTSNPN, CDR2 SVGIG (reference sequence). Trimming pared 1 base from V and 2 bases from J, leaving 18 bases between. CDR3 length: 17 amino acids. The CDR3 sequence is CAWSEATGLRSKNIQYF. In DNA, the CDR3 is TGTGCCTGGAGTGAAGCCACAGGGTTGAGATCCAAAAACATTCAGTACTTC.

V is TRBV7-9 and J is TRBJ2-6; D gene unclear. The CDR3 spans 14 residues. The germline V gene encodes CDR1 SEHNR and CDR2 FQNEAQ (reference sequence). V lost 5 bases, J lost 6 bases, and 11 bases lay in between. The CDR3 spells CASSNDIKANVLTF. The DNA for the CDR3 is TGTGCCAGCAGCAACGATATCAAGGCCAACGTCCTGACTTTC.

The J gene is TRBJ2-2, the V gene TRBV2; the D gene is possibly TRBD2 (5 bases). This CDR3 is 14 amino acids long. The V end was cut by 8 bases, the J end by 5 bases, with 15 bases between. Germline V lookup: CDR1 SNHLY, CDR2 FYNNEI. The CDR3 coding sequence is TGTGCCAGCCACCGGGATGGGGAAACCGGGGAGCTGTTTTTT. It yields the protein CASHRDGETGELFF.

The V gene is TRBV6-1, the J gene TRBJ2-1, with D perhaps assigned TRBD1 or TRBD2 (6 bases each). This CDR3 contains 14 residues. Germline CDR1 MNHNS, CDR2 SASEGT. Between the trimmed V and J ends, which lost 10 bases and 10 bases, there was a span of 23 bases. CDR3 residues: CATTGAVLGSEQFF. The CDR3 bases are TGTGCCACCACGGGGGCGGTACTGGGGTCGGAGCAGTTCTTC.